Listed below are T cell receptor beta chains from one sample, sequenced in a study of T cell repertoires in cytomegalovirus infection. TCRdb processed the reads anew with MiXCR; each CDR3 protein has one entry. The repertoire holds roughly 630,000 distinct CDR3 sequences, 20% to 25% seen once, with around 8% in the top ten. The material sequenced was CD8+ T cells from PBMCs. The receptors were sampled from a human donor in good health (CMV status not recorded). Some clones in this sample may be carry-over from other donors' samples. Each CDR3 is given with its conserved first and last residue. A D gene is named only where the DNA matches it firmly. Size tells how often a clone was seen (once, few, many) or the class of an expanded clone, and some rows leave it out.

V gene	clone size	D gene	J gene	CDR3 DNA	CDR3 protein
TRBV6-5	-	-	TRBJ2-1	TGTGCCAGCAGTTACTCGGGCTCCCTGCACTCCTTCAATGAGCAGTTCTTC	CASSYSGSLHSFNEQFF
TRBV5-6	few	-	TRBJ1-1	TGTGCCAGCAGCTTGACAGGGATGACTGAAGCTTTCTTT	CASSLTGMTEAFF
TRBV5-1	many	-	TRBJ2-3	TGCGCCAGCAGCTTCCGGGACGCGAGCACAGATACGCAGTATTTT	CASSFRDASTDTQYF
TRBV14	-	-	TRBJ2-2	TGTGCCAGCAGCCAAGAGTGGCCCCTTGCCGGGGAGCTGTTTTTT	CASSQEWPLAGELFF
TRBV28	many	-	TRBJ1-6	TGTGCCAGCAGTTTAGATATGGACATACCTCCACCCCTCCACTTT	CASSLDMDIPPPLHF
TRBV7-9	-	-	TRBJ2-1	TGTGCCAGCAGCTTAGAGCTCCTCGGGGGACTCTTCAATGAGCAGTTCTTC	CASSLELLGGLFNEQFF
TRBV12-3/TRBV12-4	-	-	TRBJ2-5	TGTGCCAGTGGGCAAAAGTACGCCGAGACCCAGTACTTC	CASGQKYAETQYF
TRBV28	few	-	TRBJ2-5	TGTGCCAGCAGTTCCCGGGATACACCACAAGAGACCCAGTACTTC	CASSSRDTPQETQYF
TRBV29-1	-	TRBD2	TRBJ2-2	TGCAGCGTCCAAAGCCCTGTGACTAGCGGGGTATTCACCGGGGAGCTGTTTTTT	CSVQSPVTSGVFTGELFF
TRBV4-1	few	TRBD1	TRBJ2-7	TGCGCCAGCAGCCGCTCGGACAGGAACTCCTACGAGCAGTACTTC	CASSRSDRNSYEQYF
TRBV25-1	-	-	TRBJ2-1	TGTGCCAGCAGTGCCCCCTGGGGGGACTCCTACAATGAGCAGTTCTTC	CASSAPWGDSYNEQFF
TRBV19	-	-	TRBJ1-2	TGTGCCAGTATGGGACCCCCACACGGTGGCTACACCTTC	CASMGPPHGGYTF
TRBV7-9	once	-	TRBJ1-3	TGTGCCAGCAGCTCCACAGAAGTCTCTGGAAACACCATATATTTT	CASSSTEVSGNTIYF
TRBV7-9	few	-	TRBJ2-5	TGTGCCAGCAGCCTCCTCTTGGACAGACAACAAGAGACCCAGTACTTC	CASSLLLDRQQETQYF
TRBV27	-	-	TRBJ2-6	TGTGCCACAAAGGGTGTTAGGGCCTCTGGGGCCAACGTCCTGACTTTC	CATKGVRASGANVLTF
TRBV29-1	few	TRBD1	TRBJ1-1	TGCAGCGTTGAAGACCGGACAGGGAGGGGGGCTTTCTTT	CSVEDRTGRGAFF
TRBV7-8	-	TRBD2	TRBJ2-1	TGTGCCAGCAGCTCGGGACTAGCGGGGGGGCCGTCCTACAATGAGCAGTTCTTC	CASSSGLAGGPSYNEQFF
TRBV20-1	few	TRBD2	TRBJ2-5	TGCAGTGCTAGACCCATTAGCGGGGGCCGGGAGACCCAGTACTTC	CSARPISGGRETQYF
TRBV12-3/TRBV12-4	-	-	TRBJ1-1	TGTGCCAGCAGTTTAGGATTTATCACTGAAGCTTTCTTT	CASSLGFITEAFF
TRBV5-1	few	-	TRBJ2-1	TGCGCCAGCAGCTTGAGGGGAGTGGAGCAGTTCTTC	CASSLRGVEQFF
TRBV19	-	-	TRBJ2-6	TGTGCCAGTAGTATTTACGCCTCTGGGGCCAACGTCCTGACTTTC	CASSIYASGANVLTF
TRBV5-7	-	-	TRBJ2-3	TGTGCCAGCAGCGTCAGGAGGGGGCCCTCCACAGATACGCAGTATTTT	CASSVRRGPSTDTQYF
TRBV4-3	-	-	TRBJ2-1	TGCGCCAGCAGCCAAGATCCAAGCCCGAGCTCCTACAATGAGCAGTTCTTC	CASSQDPSPSSYNEQFF
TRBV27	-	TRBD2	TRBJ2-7	TGTGCCTGCAGTTTACAGCGGGGGGGCCCATACACCTACGAGCAGTACTTC	CACSLQRGGPYTYEQYF
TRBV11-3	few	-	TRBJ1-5	TGTGCCAGTCCGACTTTTCAGCCCCAGCATTTT	CASPTFQPQHF
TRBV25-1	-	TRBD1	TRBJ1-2	TGTGCCAGCAGCGGGACAGGGCAGGGCTACACCTTC	CASSGTGQGYTF
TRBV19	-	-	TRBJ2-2	TGTGCCAGCCTTAGGTGGACCCGGAACACCGGGGAGCTGTTTTTT	CASLRWTRNTGELFF
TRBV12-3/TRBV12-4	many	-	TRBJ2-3	TGTGCCAGCAGTCAATGGACTTCCTTCACAGATACGCAGTATTTT	CASSQWTSFTDTQYF
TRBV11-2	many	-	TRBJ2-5	TGTGCCAGCAGCTTAGTCGGACAGACCCTTGATTTAGGGACCCAGTACTTC	CASSLVGQTLDLGTQYF
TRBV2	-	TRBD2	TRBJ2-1	TGTGCCAGCAGTGAAGCGCTAGCGGGGACCTACAATGAGCAGTTCTTC	CASSEALAGTYNEQFF
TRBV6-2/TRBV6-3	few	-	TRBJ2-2	TGTGCCAGCAGTTACGTAGGACCCGGGGAGCTGTTTTTT	CASSYVGPGELFF
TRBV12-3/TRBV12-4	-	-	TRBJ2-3	TGTGCCAGCAGCCACAGGGATTGGCTGGCAGATACGCAGTATTTT	CASSHRDWLADTQYF
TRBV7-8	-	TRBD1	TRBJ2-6	TGTGCAAGCAGCTTAGTCGGACAGGTTTTTTGTGGGGCCAACGTCCTGACTTTC	CASSLVGQVFCGANVLTF
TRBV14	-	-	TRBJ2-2	TGTGCCAGCAGCCCGCATTTCGCGGCTCCTGGGGAGCTGTTTTTT	CASSPHFAAPGELFF
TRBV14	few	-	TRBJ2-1	TGTGCCAGCAGCCAAGGTCGCAGGCTGGAGCAGTTCTTC	CASSQGRRLEQFF
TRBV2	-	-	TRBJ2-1	TGTGCCAGCTATGACTTAGTAGGAGCCAATGAGCAGTTCTTC	CASYDLVGANEQFF
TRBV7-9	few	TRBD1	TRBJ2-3	TGTGCCAGCAGCGAAAGACAGGGACCAGATACGCAGTATTTT	CASSERQGPDTQYF
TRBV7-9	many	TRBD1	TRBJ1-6	TGTGCCAGCAGCTGGGACAGATATAATTCACCCCTCCACTTT	CASSWDRYNSPLHF
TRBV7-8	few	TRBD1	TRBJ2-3	TGTGCCAGCAGCTGGACAGGGGCGGCAGATACGCAGTATTTT	CASSWTGAADTQYF
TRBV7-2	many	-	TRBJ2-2	TGTGCCAGCAGCTACGGGGGGCGCGGGGAGCTGTTTTTT	CASSYGGRGELFF
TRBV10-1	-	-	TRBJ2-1	TGCGCCAGCAGTTCTGTGACGGGTAGCTCCTACAATGAGCAGTTCTTC	CASSSVTGSSYNEQFF
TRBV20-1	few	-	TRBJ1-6	TGCAGTGCTAGAGATGTTCTAGCCCACGGGTATTCACCCCTCCACTTT	CSARDVLAHGYSPLHF
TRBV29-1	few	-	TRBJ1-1	TGCAGCGTTGCCACGGGGGACACTGAAGCTTTCTTT	CSVATGDTEAFF
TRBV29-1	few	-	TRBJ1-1	TGCAGCGTTGGCCCGGACAGCCACACTGAAGCTTTCTTT	CSVGPDSHTEAFF
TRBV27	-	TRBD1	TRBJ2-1	TGTGCCAGCAGTCAGGGGACAGGGGTTCTGAATGAGCAGTTCTTC	CASSQGTGVLNEQFF
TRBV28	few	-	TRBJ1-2	TGTGCCAGCAGTGGCTGGCGGAGCGCCTATGGCTACACCTTC	CASSGWRSAYGYTF
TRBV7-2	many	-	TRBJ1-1	TGTGCCAGCAGCTTAGATGGTTGGGGAGCTTTCTTT	CASSLDGWGAFF
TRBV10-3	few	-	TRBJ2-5	TGTGCCATCAGAGACCCAGTTCAAGAGACCCAGTACTTC	CAIRDPVQETQYF
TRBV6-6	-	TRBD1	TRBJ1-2	TGTGCCAGCAGTTCTAACCAGGGGGCGGCTGGCTACACCTTC	CASSSNQGAAGYTF
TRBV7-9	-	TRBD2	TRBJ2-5	TGTGCCAGCAGCTTACCCTTCCTTCAGCGGGGGGGCCAAGAGACCCAGTACTTC	CASSLPFLQRGGQETQYF
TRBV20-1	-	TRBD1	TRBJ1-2	TGCAGTGCTAGACCTCCCATTAAGGGGGCAGATTTAGGCTATGGCTACACCTTC	CSARPPIKGADLGYGYTF
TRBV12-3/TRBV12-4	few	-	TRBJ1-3	TGTGCCAGCAGTCAGTCAGGGACGGCGAGAGGAAACACCATATATTTT	CASSQSGTARGNTIYF
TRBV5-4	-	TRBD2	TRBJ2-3	TGTGCCAGCAGCCACCAGCTAGCGGGGGCTTCCACAGATACGCAGTATTTT	CASSHQLAGASTDTQYF
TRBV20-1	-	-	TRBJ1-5	TGCAGTGCTAGTGGGAATCAGCCCCAGCATTTT	CSASGNQPQHF
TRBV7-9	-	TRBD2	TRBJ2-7	TGTGCCAGCAGCCCCCTGACTAGCGTAACCTACGAGCAGTACTTC	CASSPLTSVTYEQYF
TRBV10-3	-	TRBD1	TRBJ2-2	TGTGCCATCAGGGGACAGGGGTCGGGACCCGGGGAGCTGTTTTTT	CAIRGQGSGPGELFF
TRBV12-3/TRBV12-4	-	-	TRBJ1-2	TGTGCCAGCAGTTCGGGGGAGAATCCCTATGGCTACACCTTC	CASSSGENPYGYTF
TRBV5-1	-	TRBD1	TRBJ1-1	TGCGCCAGCAGCGTGACCGGGACAGGGTCGACTCGGGGCACTGAAGCTTTCTTT	CASSVTGTGSTRGTEAFF
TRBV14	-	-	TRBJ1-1	TGTGCCAGCAGCCAGAGGGGGGGGGGAATGAACACTGAAGCTTTCTTT	CASSQRGGGMNTEAFF
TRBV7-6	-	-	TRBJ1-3	TGTGCCAGCAGCTTAGCGCTAAAGGGGGCTGGAAACACCATATATTTT	CASSLALKGAGNTIYF